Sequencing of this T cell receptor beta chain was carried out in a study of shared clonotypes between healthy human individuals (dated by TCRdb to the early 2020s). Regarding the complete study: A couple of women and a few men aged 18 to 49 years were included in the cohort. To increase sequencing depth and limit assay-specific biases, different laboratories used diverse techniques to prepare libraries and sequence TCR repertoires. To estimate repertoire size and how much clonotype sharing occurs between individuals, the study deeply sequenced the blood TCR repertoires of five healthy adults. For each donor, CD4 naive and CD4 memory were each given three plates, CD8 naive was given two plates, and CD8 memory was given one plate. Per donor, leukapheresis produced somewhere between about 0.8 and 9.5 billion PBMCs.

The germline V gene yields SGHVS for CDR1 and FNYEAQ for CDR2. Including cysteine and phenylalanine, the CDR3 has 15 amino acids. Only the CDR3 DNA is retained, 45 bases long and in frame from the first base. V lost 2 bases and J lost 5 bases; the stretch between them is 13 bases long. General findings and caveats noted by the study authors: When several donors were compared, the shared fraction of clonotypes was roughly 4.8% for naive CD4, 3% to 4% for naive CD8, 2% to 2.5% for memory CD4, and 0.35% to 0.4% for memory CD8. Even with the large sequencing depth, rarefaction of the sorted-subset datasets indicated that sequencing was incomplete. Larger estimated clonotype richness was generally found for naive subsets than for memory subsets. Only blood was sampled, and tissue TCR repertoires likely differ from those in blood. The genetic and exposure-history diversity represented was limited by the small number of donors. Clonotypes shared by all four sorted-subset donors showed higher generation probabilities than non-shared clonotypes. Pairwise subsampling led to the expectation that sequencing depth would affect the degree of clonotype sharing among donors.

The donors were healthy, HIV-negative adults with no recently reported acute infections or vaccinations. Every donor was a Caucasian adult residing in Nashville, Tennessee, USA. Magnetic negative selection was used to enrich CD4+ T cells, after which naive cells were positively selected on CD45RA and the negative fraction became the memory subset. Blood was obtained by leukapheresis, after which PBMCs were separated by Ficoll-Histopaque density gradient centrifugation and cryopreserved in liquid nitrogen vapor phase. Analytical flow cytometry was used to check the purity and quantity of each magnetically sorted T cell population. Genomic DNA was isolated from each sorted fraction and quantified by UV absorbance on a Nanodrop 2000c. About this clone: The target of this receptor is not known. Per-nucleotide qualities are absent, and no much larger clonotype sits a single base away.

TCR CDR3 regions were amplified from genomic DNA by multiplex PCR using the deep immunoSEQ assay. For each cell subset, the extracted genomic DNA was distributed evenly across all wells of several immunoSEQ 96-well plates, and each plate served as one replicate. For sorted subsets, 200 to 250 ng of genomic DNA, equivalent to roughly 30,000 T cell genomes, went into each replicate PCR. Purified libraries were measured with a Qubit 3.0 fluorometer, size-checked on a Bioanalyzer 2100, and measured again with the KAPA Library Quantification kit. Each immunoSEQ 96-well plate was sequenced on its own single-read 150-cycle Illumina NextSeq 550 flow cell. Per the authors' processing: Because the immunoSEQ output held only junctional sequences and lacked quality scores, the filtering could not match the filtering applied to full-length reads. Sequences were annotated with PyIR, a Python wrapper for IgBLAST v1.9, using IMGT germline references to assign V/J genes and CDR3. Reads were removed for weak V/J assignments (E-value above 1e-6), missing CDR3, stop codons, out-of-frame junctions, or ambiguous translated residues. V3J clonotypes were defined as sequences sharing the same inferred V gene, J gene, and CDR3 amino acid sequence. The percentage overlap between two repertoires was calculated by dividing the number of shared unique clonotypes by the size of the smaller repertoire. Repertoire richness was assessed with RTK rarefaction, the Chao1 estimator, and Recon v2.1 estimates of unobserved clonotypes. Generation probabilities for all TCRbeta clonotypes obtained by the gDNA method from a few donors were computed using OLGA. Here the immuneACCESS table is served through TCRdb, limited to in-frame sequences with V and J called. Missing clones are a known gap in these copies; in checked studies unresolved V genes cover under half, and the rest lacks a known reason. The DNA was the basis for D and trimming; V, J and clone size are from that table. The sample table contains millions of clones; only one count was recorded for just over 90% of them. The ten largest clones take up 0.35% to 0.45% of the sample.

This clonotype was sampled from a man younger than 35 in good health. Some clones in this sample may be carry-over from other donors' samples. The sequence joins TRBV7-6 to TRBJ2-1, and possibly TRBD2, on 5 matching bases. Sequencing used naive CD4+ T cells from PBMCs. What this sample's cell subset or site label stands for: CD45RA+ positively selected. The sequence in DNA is TGTGCCAGCAGCTTACGTATGGAGGAACACAATGAGCAGTTCTTC. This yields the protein CASSLRMEEHNEQFF.